The rows below give T cell receptor beta chains drawn from one sample of a study of radiotherapy plus CTLA-4 blockade in lung cancer. Some clones are missing from TCRdb's copy, which holds only in-frame ones; the method was immunoSEQ multiplex PCR. The table has some 110,000 clones, 81% seen once. Sequenced here: peripheral blood, sampled from a patient treated with radiotherapy plus ipilimumab. The receptors stem from a human donor with non-small cell lung cancer that progressed on radiotherapy plus ipilimumab. Some clones in this sample may be carry-over from other donors' samples. Each CDR3 is given with its conserved first and last residue. The D gene is left open where the match is weak. Where a row states a size, it is once, few, many or the class of an expanded clone; other rows omit it.

D: TRBD1; size: .; J: TRBJ2-2; V: TRBV27; DNA: TGTGCCAGCAGGAGGGACAGCAACACCGGGGAGCTGTTTTTT; CDR3: CASRRDSNTGELFF
D: TRBD2; size: .; J: TRBJ2-7; V: TRBV11-1; DNA: TGTGCCAGCAGTTTCGAGTGGACTAGGGAGCAGTACTTC; CDR3: CASSFEWTREQYF
D: .; size: .; J: TRBJ1-5; V: TRBV18; DNA: TGTGCCAGCTCACCAAAAGGGGGTTATCAGCCCCAGCATTTT; CDR3: CASSPKGGYQPQHF
D: .; size: .; J: TRBJ2-3; V: TRBV2; DNA: TGTGCCAGCAGTGAAGAGCCGGGGCTCACAGATACGCAGTATTTT; CDR3: CASSEEPGLTDTQYF
D: .; size: .; J: TRBJ2-7; V: TRBV5-1; DNA: TGCGCCAGCAAATCCCAACAGCTCTCCTACGAGCAGTACTTC; CDR3: CASKSQQLSYEQYF
D: TRBD2; size: .; J: TRBJ2-1; V: TRBV4-2; DNA: TGTGCCAGCAGCCAAGTGGTATCGGGGGGGCCTAATGAGCAGTTCTTC; CDR3: CASSQVVSGGPNEQFF
D: TRBD1; size: few; J: TRBJ1-1; V: TRBV6-5; DNA: TGTGCCAGCAGTTCGGGACAGGGAGGAAACACTGAAGCTTTCTTT; CDR3: CASSSGQGGNTEAFF
D: .; size: .; J: TRBJ2-3; V: TRBV2; DNA: TGTGCCAGCAGTGAAATGGCAGGGGTCGGTACGCAGTATTTT; CDR3: CASSEMAGVGTQYF
D: .; size: .; J: TRBJ2-5; V: TRBV7-7; DNA: TGTGCTAGCAGCTCTACAGGGCGGAGGGAGACCCAGTACTTC; CDR3: CASSSTGRRETQYF
D: .; size: .; J: TRBJ1-2; V: TRBV6-1; DNA: TGTGCCAGCAGTGATTCGGGACTGAGGGGCTACACCTTC; CDR3: CASSDSGLRGYTF
D: TRBD2; size: .; J: TRBJ2-3; V: TRBV4-2; DNA: TGTGCCAGCAGCCAACAACCCTCAACTAGCGGGCCTAGCACAGATACGCAGTATTTT; CDR3: CASSQQPSTSGPSTDTQYF
D: .; size: .; J: TRBJ1-6; V: TRBV7-2; DNA: TGTGCCAGCAGCTTATTAAAGGCAGGTCCTGGTTGGAATTCACCCCTCCACTTT; CDR3: CASSLLKAGPGWNSPLHF
D: .; size: .; J: TRBJ2-7; V: TRBV7-8; DNA: TGTGCCAGCAGCCTAGGGACACCCTACGAGCAGTACTTC; CDR3: CASSLGTPYEQYF
D: .; size: once; J: TRBJ2-5; V: TRBV11-2; DNA: TGTGCCAGCAGCCCCACAGGGCCTCCTCAAGAGACCCAGTACTTC; CDR3: CASSPTGPPQETQYF
D: TRBD2; size: .; J: TRBJ2-1; V: TRBV6-6; DNA: TGTGCCAGCCTCGGGGGGTCTACCTCCTACAATGAGCAGTTCTTC; CDR3: CASLGGSTSYNEQFF
D: .; size: .; J: TRBJ1-4; V: TRBV12-5; DNA: TGTGCTAGTTTGAGGGCCCCTAATGAAAAACTGTTTTTT; CDR3: CASLRAPNEKLFF
D: .; size: .; J: TRBJ2-3; V: TRBV7-2; DNA: TGTGCCAGCAGCCGCACTTATATCTCAGATACGCAGTATTTT; CDR3: CASSRTYISDTQYF
D: .; size: .; J: TRBJ2-3; V: TRBV7-8; DNA: TGTGCCAGTACCCAAGCCACAGATACGCAGTATTTT; CDR3: CASTQATDTQYF
D: .; size: .; J: TRBJ2-7; V: TRBV19; DNA: TGTGCCAGTAGTGGTAGGGGACGCAATATCTACGAGCAGTACTTC; CDR3: CASSGRGRNIYEQYF
D: .; size: .; J: TRBJ1-5; V: TRBV11-3; DNA: TGTGCCAGCAGTTCTGTCCGGTTTTATAGCAATCAGCCCCAGCATTTT; CDR3: CASSSVRFYSNQPQHF
D: .; size: .; J: TRBJ2-7; V: TRBV7-8; DNA: TGTGCCAGCAGCGAACAGGGCTACGAGCAGTACTTC; CDR3: CASSEQGYEQYF
D: .; size: .; J: TRBJ1-6; V: TRBV7-6; DNA: TGTGCCAGCAGCTTAGAGGGGCGCTGGGATAATTCACCCCTCCACTTT; CDR3: CASSLEGRWDNSPLHF
D: .; size: .; J: TRBJ2-1; V: TRBV5-1; DNA: TGCGCCAGCAGCTATGGATCAACCAATGAGCAGTTCTTC; CDR3: CASSYGSTNEQFF
D: .; size: few; J: TRBJ2-7; V: TRBV7-9; DNA: TGTGCCAGCAGCTTATGGGGGGGGCGCAGCTCCTACGAGCAGTACTTC; CDR3: CASSLWGGRSSYEQYF
D: .; size: .; J: TRBJ2-1; V: TRBV27; DNA: TGTGCCAGCCCCACCATCGAGTGGACCCCCCTGGGGTTCTTC; CDR3: CASPTIEWTPLGFF
D: TRBD1; size: .; J: TRBJ1-6; V: TRBV6-6; DNA: TGTGCCACCCGCAGGGGGCTGGATTCACCCCTCCACTTT; CDR3: CATRRGLDSPLHF
D: TRBD2; size: .; J: TRBJ2-5; V: TRBV7-2; DNA: TGTGCCAGCAGCTCGGGACTAGCGGGGATATCGTACCAAGAGACCCAGTACTTC; CDR3: CASSSGLAGISYQETQYF
D: .; size: .; J: TRBJ2-5; V: TRBV7-2; DNA: TGTGCCAGCAGCCTTAACCTGGGGTTGGGGGAGACCCAGTACTTC; CDR3: CASSLNLGLGETQYF
D: .; size: .; J: TRBJ1-2; V: TRBV7-9; DNA: TGTGCCAGCAGCACCTCAGCCCAGACCTTTCGGGGAGACTATGGCTACACCTTC; CDR3: CASSTSAQTFRGDYGYTF
D: TRBD2; size: .; J: TRBJ2-5; V: TRBV18; DNA: TGTGCCAGCTCACCGCTAGCGGGATTCCAAGAGACCCAGTACTTC; CDR3: CASSPLAGFQETQYF
D: .; size: few; J: TRBJ1-1; V: TRBV9; DNA: TGTGCCAGCAGCTCCAGACGGGGTAACGAAGCTTTCTTT; CDR3: CASSSRRGNEAFF
D: .; size: .; J: TRBJ2-1; V: TRBV4-2; DNA: TGTGCCAGCAGCCAACAGACCTCATACAATGAGCAGTTCTTC; CDR3: CASSQQTSYNEQFF
D: .; size: .; J: TRBJ2-7; V: TRBV5-6; DNA: TGTGCCAGCAGCTACTACTACGAGCAGTACTTC; CDR3: CASSYYYEQYF
D: .; size: .; J: TRBJ2-7; V: TRBV7-2; DNA: TGTGCCAGCAGCCAAACGACCTACGAGCAGTACTTC; CDR3: CASSQTTYEQYF
D: TRBD1; size: .; J: TRBJ2-3; V: TRBV11-2; DNA: TGTGCCAGCAGCAGGGGACAGCGAAAAGATACGCAGTATTTT; CDR3: CASSRGQRKDTQYF
D: TRBD2; size: .; J: TRBJ2-5; V: TRBV19; DNA: TGTGCCGTGGGAGGGGCGAGAGAGACCCAGTACTTC; CDR3: CAVGGARETQYF
D: TRBD1; size: once; J: TRBJ1-5; V: TRBV28; DNA: TGTGCCAGCACCTACAGGGGGAGCAATCAGCCCCAGCATTTT; CDR3: CASTYRGSNQPQHF
D: TRBD1; size: .; J: TRBJ1-1; V: TRBV5-4; DNA: TGTGCCAGCAGTCGGAGACAGGGAAGGAACACTGAAGCTTTCTTT; CDR3: CASSRRQGRNTEAFF
D: TRBD1; size: .; J: TRBJ1-4; V: TRBV7-9; DNA: TGTGCCAGCAGCCCCTGGACAGGAAAAAATGAAAAACTGTTTTTT; CDR3: CASSPWTGKNEKLFF
D: .; size: .; J: TRBJ2-3; V: TRBV30; DNA: TGTGCCTGGAGTCCCGGACTACTCACAGATACGCAGTATTTT; CDR3: CAWSPGLLTDTQYF
D: .; size: .; J: TRBJ2-7; V: TRBV10-3; DNA: TGTGCCATCAGTGGTAGGGACAAGTTGACCTACGAGCAGTACTTC; CDR3: CAISGRDKLTYEQYF
D: .; size: .; J: TRBJ2-5; V: TRBV4-3; DNA: TGCGCCAGCAGCCAAGGACCGCAGCAAGAGACCCAGTACTTC; CDR3: CASSQGPQQETQYF
D: .; size: .; J: TRBJ2-5; V: TRBV4-1; DNA: TGCGCCAGCAGCCAAGGACAGCAAGAGACCCAGTACTTC; CDR3: CASSQGQQETQYF
D: TRBD1; size: .; J: TRBJ2-1; V: TRBV6-6; DNA: TGTGCCAGCAGTGTGGACAGGGGTTACAATGAGCAGTTCTTC; CDR3: CASSVDRGYNEQFF
D: .; size: few; J: TRBJ1-5; V: TRBV6-1; DNA: TGTGCCAGCAGTGAAGGGGGGGGAAGCAATCAGCCCCAGCATTTT; CDR3: CASSEGGGSNQPQHF
D: TRBD1; size: .; J: TRBJ2-7; V: TRBV19; DNA: TGTGCCAGTAGTAGGGACAGTACCTCCTACGAGCAGTACTTC; CDR3: CASSRDSTSYEQYF
D: .; size: .; J: TRBJ2-2; V: TRBV5-1; DNA: TGCGCCAGCAGCTGGGACGGAGACACCGGGGAGCTGTTTTTT; CDR3: CASSWDGDTGELFF
D: .; size: .; J: TRBJ2-3; V: TRBV7-2; DNA: TGTGCCAGCAGCTTAAGAGGGGTCGCAGATACGCAGTATTTT; CDR3: CASSLRGVADTQYF
D: TRBD2; size: few; J: TRBJ2-2; V: TRBV11-2; DNA: TGTGCCAGCAGCTTAGCGGGGGGGCTAGGGGAGCTGTTTTTT; CDR3: CASSLAGGLGELFF
D: .; size: .; J: TRBJ2-1; V: TRBV5-1; DNA: TGCGCCAGCAGCTTGTCGGGACCTTCCTACAATGAGCAGTTCTTC; CDR3: CASSLSGPSYNEQFF
D: .; size: .; J: TRBJ2-3; V: TRBV5-1; DNA: TGCGCCAGCAGCCCGAGGGGACCGTTCACAGATACGCAGTATTTT; CDR3: CASSPRGPFTDTQYF
D: .; size: .; J: TRBJ1-3; V: TRBV5-1; DNA: TGCGCCAGCAGCCGCGACACCAGAACAGGAAACACCATATATTTT; CDR3: CASSRDTRTGNTIYF
D: .; size: .; J: TRBJ2-7; V: TRBV4-1; DNA: TGCGCCAGCAGCCAAGATTGGGGCAGGAGAAGATTGGGCTACGAGCAGTACTTC; CDR3: CASSQDWGRRRLGYEQYF
D: .; size: .; J: TRBJ2-5; V: TRBV11-2; DNA: TGTGCCAGCAGCGCCGGCCAAGAGACCCAGTACTTC; CDR3: CASSAGQETQYF
D: .; size: .; J: TRBJ2-5; V: TRBV6-5; DNA: TGTGCCAGCAGTTATAATAGAGTACAAGAGACCCAGTACTTC; CDR3: CASSYNRVQETQYF
D: .; size: once; J: TRBJ1-2; V: TRBV4-3; DNA: TGCGCCAGCAGCCAAGATTGGAACTCCCTTTATGGCTACACCTTC; CDR3: CASSQDWNSLYGYTF
D: .; size: .; J: TRBJ1-3; V: TRBV9; DNA: TGTGCCAGCAGCTCCGGAAACACCATATATTTT; CDR3: CASSSGNTIYF